One and the same sample provided the 3 T cell receptor beta chains below, sequenced in a study of blood T cell repertoires in COVID-19. TCRdb keeps only in-frame clones here, not all; method: immunoSEQ multiplex PCR. The sample holds about 140,000 clones, 65% to 90% seen once. The sample comprised peripheral blood. The origin of the receptors is a middle-aged man with acute or convalescent COVID-19.

This clone was picked up one time. V gene TRBV27 combines with J gene TRBJ1-1, with 7 bases aligning to TRBD1. The CDR3 totals 13 residues. V was clipped by 6 bases and J by 5 bases; unmatched bases: 6. Germline CDR1 is MNHEY and CDR2 is SMNVEV (reference sequence). The CDR3 protein is CASRRQGRTEAFF. As DNA, the CDR3 is TGTGCCAGCAGAAGACAGGGCCGGACTGAAGCTTTCTTT.

The chain has TRBV7-3 and TRBJ1-5; no reliable D call. CDR3 length: 15 residues. Germline V gene sequence: CDR1 SGHTA, CDR2 FQGTGA. Trimming shortened V by 0 bases and J by 5 bases, and 11 bases separated the two germline ends. The CDR3 coding sequence is TGTGCCAGCAGCTTAACGGGAGACGGATATCAGCCCCAGCATTTT. Translating it yields CASSLTGDGYQPQHF.

The CDR3 region is CASSLDPGNQPQHF. The CDR3 bases are TGCGCCAGCAGCTTGGACCCAGGCAATCAGCCCCAGCATTTT. The V and J genes are TRBV5-1 and TRBJ1-5; D ambiguous. V lost 0 bases to trimming and J lost 2 bases, with 6 bases between them. Germline assignment: CDR1 SGHRS and CDR2 YFSETQ. The CDR3 loop spans 14 amino acids.